The clone carrying this T cell receptor (beta chain) came up once. In assigning cohorts, the study relied on participant-reported clinical history. Study processing details: Estimation of nucleated cell counts relied on the amplification of reference gene primers. The data were produced by immunoSEQ multiplex PCR, yet TCRdb's version contains in-frame clones alone and is incomplete. V and J calls and clone size are those listed in that table; D and trimming were worked out from the DNA. The data show about 200,000 clones, 86% seen once. The entry originates in a study of blood T cell repertoires in COVID-19. The CDR3 length is 14 residues. Deletions cut 1 base from V and 5 bases from J, with 12 bases between. Per the germline V gene, CDR1 is MNHEY and CDR2 is SVGAGI.

This TCR came from a man aged 35 to 55 with acute COVID-19. Input material: PBMCs or T cells enriched from blood (not recorded which). The chain uses TRBV6-5 and TRBJ2-7; D is perhaps TRBD2 (6 bases). CDR3 in amino acids: CASSYLTSVNEQYF. CDR3 in DNA: TGTGCCAGCAGTTACTTGACTAGTGTAAACGAGCAGTACTTC.